This T cell receptor (beta chain) was observed in a study of T cell responses to AZD1222 COVID-19 vaccine. Libraries were prepared by immunoSEQ multiplex PCR; TCRdb keeps only in-frame clonotypes and omits some of them. The repertoire holds approximately 200,000 clones, with roughly nine tenths as singletons. Germline-derived CDR1 and CDR2 are SGHRS and YFSETQ. The CDR3 covers 14 residues. Trimming stripped 4 bases from V and 2 bases from J, with 13 bases between. This TCR derives from an adult who received the AZD1222 COVID-19 vaccine. Sample: peripheral blood, taken 28 days after the second AZD1222 dose. The chain has TRBV5-1 and TRBJ2-7; D gene ambiguous. CDR3 protein: CASSPVGPTYEQYF. Here the CDR3 DNA reads TGCGCCAGCAGCCCCGTAGGGCCAACCTACGAGCAGTACTTC. Supplemented by reference TRBV5-1 and TRBJ2-7, the full variable domain reads KAGVTQTPRYLIKTRGQQVTLSCSPISGHRSVSWYQQTPGQGLQFLFEYFSETQRNKGNFPGRFSGRQFSNSRSEMNVSTLELGDSALYLCASSPVGPTYEQYFGPGTRLTVT.